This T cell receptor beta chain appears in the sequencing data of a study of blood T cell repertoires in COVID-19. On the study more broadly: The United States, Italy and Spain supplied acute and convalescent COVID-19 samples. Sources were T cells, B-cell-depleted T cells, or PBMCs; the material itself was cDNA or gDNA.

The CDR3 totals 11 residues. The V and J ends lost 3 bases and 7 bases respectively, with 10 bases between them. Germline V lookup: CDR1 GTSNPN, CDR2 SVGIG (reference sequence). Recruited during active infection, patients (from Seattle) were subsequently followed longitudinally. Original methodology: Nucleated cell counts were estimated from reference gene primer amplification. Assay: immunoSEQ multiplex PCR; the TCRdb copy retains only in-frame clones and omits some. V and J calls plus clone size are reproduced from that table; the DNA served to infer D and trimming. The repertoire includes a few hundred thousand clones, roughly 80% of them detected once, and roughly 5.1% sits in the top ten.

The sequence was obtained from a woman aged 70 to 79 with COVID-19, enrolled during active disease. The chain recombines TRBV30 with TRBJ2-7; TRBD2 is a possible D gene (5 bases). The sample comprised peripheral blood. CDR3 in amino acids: CAWSSRGEQYF. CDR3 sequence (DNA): TGTGCCTGGAGCTCCCGGGGAGAGCAGTACTTC.